Sequencing of this TCR beta chain was carried out in a study of blood T cells in healthy people across ages. Researchers isolated at least 7 million PBMCs per sample. For the second PCR, which ran for roughly 7 to 11 cycles, a sample-barcoded 5' primer and a J-beta primer mix were used. One entry per CDR3 protein, called by TCRdb with MiXCR from the 5' RACE reads. The top ten hold roughly 10% of the sample, which has 800,000 to 950,000 distinct CDR3 sequences, roughly 29% seen once. V dropped 8 bases and J dropped 5; count of bases not matched to a gene: 20. The CDR3 consists of 17 residues. From germline, CDR1 is DFQATT and CDR2 SNEGSKA (reference sequence). This clonotype was picked up a small number of times. These sequences were also reported in another study, on T cells of mothers and their children. According to that study: Random nucleotides (2-4) and sample barcodes were added by the M1S primer used in the second PCR. A slight, non-significant increase in overlap was found for related mother-child pairs relative to unrelated pairs.

The sequence derives from a woman in her thirties or forties in good health. The chain joins TRBV20-1 to TRBJ1-4, with 7 bases fitting TRBD1. The material sequenced was blood. In DNA, the CDR3 is TGCAGTCTGCTGACAGGGACGTATCTGGGATCGAATGAAAAACTGTTTTTT. Residues: CSLLTGTYLGSNEKLFF.